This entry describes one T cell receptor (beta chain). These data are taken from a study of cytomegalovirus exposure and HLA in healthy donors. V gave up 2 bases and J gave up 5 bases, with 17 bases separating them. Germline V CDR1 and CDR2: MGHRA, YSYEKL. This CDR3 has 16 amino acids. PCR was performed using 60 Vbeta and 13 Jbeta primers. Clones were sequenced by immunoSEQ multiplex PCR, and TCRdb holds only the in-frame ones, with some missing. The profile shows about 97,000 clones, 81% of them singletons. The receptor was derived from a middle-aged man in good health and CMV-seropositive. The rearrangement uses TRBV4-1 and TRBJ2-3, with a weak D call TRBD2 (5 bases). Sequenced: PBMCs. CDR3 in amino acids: CASSQLPARRGDTQYF. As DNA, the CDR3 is TGCGCCAGCAGCCAATTACCAGCCCGCCGGGGAGATACGCAGTATTTT.